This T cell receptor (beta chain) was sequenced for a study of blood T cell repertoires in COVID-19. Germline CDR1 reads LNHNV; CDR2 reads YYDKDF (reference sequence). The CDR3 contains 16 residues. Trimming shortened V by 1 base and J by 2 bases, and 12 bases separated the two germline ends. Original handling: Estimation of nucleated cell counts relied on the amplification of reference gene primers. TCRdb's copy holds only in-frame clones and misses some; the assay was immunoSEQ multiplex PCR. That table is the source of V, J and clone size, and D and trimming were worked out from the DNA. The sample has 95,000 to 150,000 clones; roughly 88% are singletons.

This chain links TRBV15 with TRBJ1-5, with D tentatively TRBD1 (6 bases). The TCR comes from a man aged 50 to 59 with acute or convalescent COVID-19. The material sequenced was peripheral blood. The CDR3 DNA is TGTGCCACCAGCAGAGGCAGGGGATGGGGCAATCAGCCCCAGCATTTT. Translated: CATSRGRGWGNQPQHF.